Many counts were recorded for the clone carrying this T cell receptor beta chain. Antigen specificity is unknown. This entry comes from a study of metastatic and nonmetastatic thyroid tumors. Study context: From malignant and benign thyroid patients, repertoires in blood and in tumor or nodule tissue were compared. Overall study findings and caveats: Malignant thyroid tumors reportedly exceeded benign nodules significantly in TCR beta diversity, with the difference appearing in blood and tumor.

Original data processing: A classifier of distant metastasis in papillary thyroid cancer was built from CDR3 differences (across clinicopathological groups). TCRdb re-clonotyped the PCR reads through MiXCR. TCRdb assigned the V and J calls; the authors' analysis was not used. The table has tens of thousands of clones, about 15% seen once. Patients underwent thyroid surgery, and none had received any treatment before it. Deletions cut 8 bases from V and 0 bases from J, with 21 bases between. The CDR3 length is 17 residues. Germline CDR1 MNHEY, CDR2 SVGAGI. The sequence derives from a female donor with papillary thyroid cancer or a benign thyroid nodule (not recorded which). Some clones in this sample may be carry-over from other donors' samples. The sequencing sample was made of blood. The chain has TRBV6-5 and TRBJ2-3, with TRBD1 as a possible D gene (5 bases). CDR3 in DNA: TGTGCCAGCCGAAAGGGTCAGGGATACATTAGCACAGATACGCAGTATTTT. Its translation: CASRKGQGYISTDTQYF.